The table lists the clone carrying this T cell receptor (beta chain) with a few counts. The antigen remains undetermined. This entry is derived from a study of vaccination and CD4 T cells after COVID-19. Across the whole study: Overlapping spike peptides served as the stimulus for the cells. These peptides came from SARS-CoV-2 and from the common cold coronaviruses HCoV-NL63, HCoV-OC43 and HCoV-229E.

At the Johns Hopkins FTIC core, DNA taken from cultured CD4+ T cells was sequenced by way of the Oncomine TCR Beta short-read assay. TCRdb fed the PCR reads into MiXCR, producing one record per CDR3 protein. The sample carries about 18,000 distinct CDR3 sequences, 70% recorded once. This sample's treatment: roughly 10-day PBMC culture with coronavirus spike peptide pools or control peptides (ViraFEST assay). ViraFEST sequenced TCRs after peptide-pool expansion of antigen-specific T cells. The germline CDR1 and CDR2 sequences are SGHNT and YENEEA. Trimming removed 5 bases at V and 8 bases at J, with 18 bases between. The CDR3 totals 14 residues.

The material sequenced was CD4+ T cells from blood, cultured in vitro. V gene TRBV11-3 combines with J gene TRBJ1-2; D might be TRBD1 (5 bases). This sequence was found in a human donor who had recovered from COVID-19. CDR3 in DNA: TGTGCCAGCAGCCCTCTTGGGGCGCCGGTAGGCTACACCTTC. It encodes CASSPLGAPVGYTF.